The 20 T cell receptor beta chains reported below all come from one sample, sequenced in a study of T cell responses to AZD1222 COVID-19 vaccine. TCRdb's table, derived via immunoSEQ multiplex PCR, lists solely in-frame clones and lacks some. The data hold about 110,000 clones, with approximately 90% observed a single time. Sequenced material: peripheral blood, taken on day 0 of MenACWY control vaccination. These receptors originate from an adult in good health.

Here the CDR3 DNA reads TGCGCCAGCAGCCGAGGGACAGGGGAATTCTACGAGCAGTACTTC. It yields the protein CASSRGTGEFYEQYF. The rearrangement uses TRBV4-1 and TRBJ2-7; 10 bases align to TRBD1. The V segment lost 4 bases and the J segment 3 bases; nucleotides outside the gene matches: 6. Germline CDR1 MGHRA, CDR2 YSYEKL. This CDR3 is built from 15 residues.

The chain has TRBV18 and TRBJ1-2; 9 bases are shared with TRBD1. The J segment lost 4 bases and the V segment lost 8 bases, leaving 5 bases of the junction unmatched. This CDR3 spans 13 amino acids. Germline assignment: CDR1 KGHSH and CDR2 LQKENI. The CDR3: CASTRQGGYGYTF. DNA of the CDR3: TGTGCCAGCACTCGACAGGGGGGCTATGGCTACACCTTC. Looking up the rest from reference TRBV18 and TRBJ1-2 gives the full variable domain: NAGVMQNPRHLVRRRGQEARLRCSPMKGHSHVYWYRQLPEEGLKFMVYLQKENIIDESGMPKERFSAEFPKEGPSILRIQQVVRGDSAAYFCASTRQGGYGYTFGSGTRLTVV.

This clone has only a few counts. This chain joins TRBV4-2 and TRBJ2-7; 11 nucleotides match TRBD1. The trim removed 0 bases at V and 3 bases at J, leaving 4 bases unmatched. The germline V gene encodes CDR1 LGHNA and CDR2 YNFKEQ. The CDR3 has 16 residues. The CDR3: CASSQETGTGGYEQYF. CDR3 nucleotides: TGTGCCAGCAGCCAAGAAACCGGGACAGGGGGCTACGAGCAGTACTTC.

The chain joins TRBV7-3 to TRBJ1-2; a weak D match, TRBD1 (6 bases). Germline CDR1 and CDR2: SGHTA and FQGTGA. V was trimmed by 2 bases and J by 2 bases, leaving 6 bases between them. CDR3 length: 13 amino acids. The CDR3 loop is CASSLGQNYGYTF. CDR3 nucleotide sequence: TGTGCCAGCAGCTTAGGACAGAACTATGGCTACACCTTC. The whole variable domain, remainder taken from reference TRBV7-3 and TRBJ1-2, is GAGVSQTPSNKVTEKGKYVELRCDPISGHTALYWYRQSLGQGPEFLIYFQGTGAADDSGLPNDRFFAVRPEGSVSTLKIQRTERGDSAVYLCASSLGQNYGYTFGSGTRLTVV.

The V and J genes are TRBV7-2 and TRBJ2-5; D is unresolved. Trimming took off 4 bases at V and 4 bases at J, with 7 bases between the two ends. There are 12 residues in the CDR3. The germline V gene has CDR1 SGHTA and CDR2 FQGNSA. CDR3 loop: CASSSTLETQYF. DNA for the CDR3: TGTGCCAGCAGCTCTACCTTAGAGACCCAGTACTTC.

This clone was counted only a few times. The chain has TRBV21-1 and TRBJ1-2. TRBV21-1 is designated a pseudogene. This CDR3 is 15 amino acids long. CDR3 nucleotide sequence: TGTGCCAGCAGCAGACCGGGACGTGGGGAGGAAGGCTACACCTTC. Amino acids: CASSRPGRGEEGYTF.

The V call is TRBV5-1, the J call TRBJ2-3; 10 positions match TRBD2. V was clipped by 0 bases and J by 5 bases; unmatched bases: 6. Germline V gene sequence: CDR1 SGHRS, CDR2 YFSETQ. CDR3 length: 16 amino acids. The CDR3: CASSLGPSGGGDTQYF. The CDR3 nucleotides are TGCGCCAGCAGCTTGGGGCCTAGCGGGGGAGGAGATACGCAGTATTTT.

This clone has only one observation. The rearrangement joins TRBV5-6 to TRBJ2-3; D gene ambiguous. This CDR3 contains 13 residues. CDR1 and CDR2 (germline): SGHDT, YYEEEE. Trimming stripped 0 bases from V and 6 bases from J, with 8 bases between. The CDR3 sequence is CASSLGLGDTQYF. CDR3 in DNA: TGTGCCAGCAGCTTGGGGCTCGGGGATACGCAGTATTTT.

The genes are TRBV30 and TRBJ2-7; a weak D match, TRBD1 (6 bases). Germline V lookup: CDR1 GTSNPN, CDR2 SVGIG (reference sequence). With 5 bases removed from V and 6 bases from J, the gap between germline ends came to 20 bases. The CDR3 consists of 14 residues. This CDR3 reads CAWAVGTSGGEQYF. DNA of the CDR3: TGTGCCTGGGCGGTGGGGACAAGCGGTGGCGAGCAGTACTTC.

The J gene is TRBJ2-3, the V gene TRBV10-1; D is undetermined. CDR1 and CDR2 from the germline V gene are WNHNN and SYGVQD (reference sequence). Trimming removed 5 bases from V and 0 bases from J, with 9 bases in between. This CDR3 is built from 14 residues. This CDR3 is CASSPKASTDTQYF. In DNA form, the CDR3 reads TGCGCCAGCAGTCCAAAGGCTAGCACAGATACGCAGTATTTT.

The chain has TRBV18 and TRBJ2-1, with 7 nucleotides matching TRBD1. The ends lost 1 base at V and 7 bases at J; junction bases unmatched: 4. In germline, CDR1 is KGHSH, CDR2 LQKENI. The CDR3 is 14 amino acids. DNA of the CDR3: TGTGCCAGCTCACCACGTGGACAGGAAAATGAGCAGTTCTTC. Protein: CASSPRGQENEQFF.

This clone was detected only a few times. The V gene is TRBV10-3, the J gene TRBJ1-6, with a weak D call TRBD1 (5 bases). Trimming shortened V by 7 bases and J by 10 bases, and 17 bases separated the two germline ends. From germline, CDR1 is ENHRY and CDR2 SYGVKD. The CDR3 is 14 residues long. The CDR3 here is CAINGAGEGSPLHF. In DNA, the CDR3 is TGTGCCATCAACGGGGCGGGAGAGGGGTCACCCCTCCACTTT.

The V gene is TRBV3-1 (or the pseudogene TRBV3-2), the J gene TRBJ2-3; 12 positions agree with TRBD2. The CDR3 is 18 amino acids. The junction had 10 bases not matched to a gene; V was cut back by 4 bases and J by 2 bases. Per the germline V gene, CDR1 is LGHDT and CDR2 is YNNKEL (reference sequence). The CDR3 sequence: CASSPRLAGDSFTDTQYF. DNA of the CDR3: TGTGCCAGCAGCCCTCGACTAGCGGGGGACTCCTTCACAGATACGCAGTATTTT.

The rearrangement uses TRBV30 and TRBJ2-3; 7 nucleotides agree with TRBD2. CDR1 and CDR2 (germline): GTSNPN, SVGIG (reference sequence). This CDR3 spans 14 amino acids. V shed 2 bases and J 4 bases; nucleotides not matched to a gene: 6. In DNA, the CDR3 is TGTGCCTGGAGTCCGGGGGGTACGGCAGATACGCAGTATTTT. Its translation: CAWSPGGTADTQYF.

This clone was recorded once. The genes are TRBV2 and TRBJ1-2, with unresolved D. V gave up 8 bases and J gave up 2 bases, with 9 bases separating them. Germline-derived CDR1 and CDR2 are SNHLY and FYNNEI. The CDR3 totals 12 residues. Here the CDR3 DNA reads TGTGCCAGCGGAACAGAGAACTATGGCTACACCTTC. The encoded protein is CASGTENYGYTF. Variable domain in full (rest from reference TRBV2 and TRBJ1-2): EPEVTQTPSHQVTQMGQEVILRCVPISNHLYFYWYRQILGQKVEFLVSFYNNEISEKSEIFDDQFSVERPDGSNFTLKIRSTKLEDSAMYFCASGTENYGYTFGSGTRLTVV.

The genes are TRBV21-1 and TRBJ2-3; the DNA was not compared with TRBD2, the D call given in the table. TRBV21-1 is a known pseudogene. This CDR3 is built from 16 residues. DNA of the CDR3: TGTGCCAGCAGCATTGGGGCGGGGGGTCGGACAGATACGCAGTATTTT. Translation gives CASSIGAGGRTDTQYF.

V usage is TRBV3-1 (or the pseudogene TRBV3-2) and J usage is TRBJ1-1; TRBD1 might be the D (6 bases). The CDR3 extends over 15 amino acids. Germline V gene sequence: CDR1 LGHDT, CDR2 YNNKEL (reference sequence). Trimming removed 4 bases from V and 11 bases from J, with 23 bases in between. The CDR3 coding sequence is TGTGCCAGCAGCCCGTTGGACACCAAGGGCGGGGGCGCTTTCTTT. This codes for CASSPLDTKGGGAFF.

The CDR3 coding sequence is TGTGCCAGTACGTTCGGGGGGGCCCGGGACTATGGCTACACCTTC. It translates to CASTFGGARDYGYTF. This chain connects TRBV19 to TRBJ1-2, with TRBD1 as a possible D gene (6 bases). CDR1 LNHDA and CDR2 SQIVND come from the germline V gene (reference sequence). V was cut by 7 bases and J by 3 bases, with 18 bases left in between. This CDR3 has 15 residues.

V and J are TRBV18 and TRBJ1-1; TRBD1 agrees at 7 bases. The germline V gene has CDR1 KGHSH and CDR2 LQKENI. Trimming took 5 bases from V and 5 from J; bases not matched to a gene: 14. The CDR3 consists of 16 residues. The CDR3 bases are TGTGCCAGCTCAGGGTCGACAGGGCCCTCGGGGACTGAAGCTTTCTTT. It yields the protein CASSGSTGPSGTEAFF.

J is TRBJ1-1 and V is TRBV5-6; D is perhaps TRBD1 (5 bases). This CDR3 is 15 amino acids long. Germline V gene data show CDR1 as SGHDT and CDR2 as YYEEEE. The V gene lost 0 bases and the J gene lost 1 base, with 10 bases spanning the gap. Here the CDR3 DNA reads TGTGCCAGCAGCTTGGTTTGGCAGGGGAACACTGAAGCTTTCTTT. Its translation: CASSLVWQGNTEAFF.